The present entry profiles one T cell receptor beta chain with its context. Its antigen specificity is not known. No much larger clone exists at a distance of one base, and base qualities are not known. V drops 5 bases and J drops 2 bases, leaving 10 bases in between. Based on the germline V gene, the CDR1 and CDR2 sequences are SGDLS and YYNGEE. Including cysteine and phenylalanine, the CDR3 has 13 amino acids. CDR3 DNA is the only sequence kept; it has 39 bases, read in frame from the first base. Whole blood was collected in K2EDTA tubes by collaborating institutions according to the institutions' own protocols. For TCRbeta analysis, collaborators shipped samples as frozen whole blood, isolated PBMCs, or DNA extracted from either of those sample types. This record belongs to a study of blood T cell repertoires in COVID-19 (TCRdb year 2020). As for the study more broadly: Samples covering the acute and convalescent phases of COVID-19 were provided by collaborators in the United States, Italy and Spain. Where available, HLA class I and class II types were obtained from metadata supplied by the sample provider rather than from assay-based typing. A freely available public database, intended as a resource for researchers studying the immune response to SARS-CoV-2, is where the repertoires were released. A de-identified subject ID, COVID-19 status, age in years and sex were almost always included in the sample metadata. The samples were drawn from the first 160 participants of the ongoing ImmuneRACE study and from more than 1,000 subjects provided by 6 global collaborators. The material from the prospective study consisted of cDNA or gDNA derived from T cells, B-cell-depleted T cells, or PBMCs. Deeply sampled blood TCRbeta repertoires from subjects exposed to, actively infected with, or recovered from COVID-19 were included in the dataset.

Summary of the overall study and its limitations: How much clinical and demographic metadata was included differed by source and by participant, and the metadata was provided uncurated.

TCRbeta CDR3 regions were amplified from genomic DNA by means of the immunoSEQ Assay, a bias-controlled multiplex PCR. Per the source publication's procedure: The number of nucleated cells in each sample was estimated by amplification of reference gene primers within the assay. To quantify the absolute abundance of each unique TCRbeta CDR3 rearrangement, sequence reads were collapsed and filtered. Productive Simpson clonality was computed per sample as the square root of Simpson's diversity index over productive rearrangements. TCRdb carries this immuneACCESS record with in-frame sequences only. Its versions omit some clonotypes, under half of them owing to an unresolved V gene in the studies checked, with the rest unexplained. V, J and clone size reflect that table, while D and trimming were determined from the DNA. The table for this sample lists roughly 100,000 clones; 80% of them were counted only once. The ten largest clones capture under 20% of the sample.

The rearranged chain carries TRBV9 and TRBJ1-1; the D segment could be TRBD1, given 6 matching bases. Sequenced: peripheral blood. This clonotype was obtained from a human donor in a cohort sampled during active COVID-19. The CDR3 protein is CASSRQANTEAFF. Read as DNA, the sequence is TGTGCCAGCAGTCGACAGGCAAACACTGAAGCTTTCTTT.